The rows below give T cell receptor beta chains drawn from one sample of a study of shared T cell receptors in the human thymus. Sequencing was performed with immunoSEQ multiplex PCR; in TCRdb, only in-frame clones are kept and a portion is missing. The profile shows 600,000 or so clones, 87% of them singletons. Separately, the same data were catalogued under a study of human thymus T cells.

Sequenced: thymocytes. The receptors here all came from a boy younger than two with a congenital heart defect. The conserved cysteine and the conserved F or W are not part of the CDR3 here.

V gene: TRBV4-1; CDR3 protein: ASSQGTRTNYGYT
V gene: TRBV10-3; CDR3 protein: AISDDMNTEAF
V gene: TRBV27; CDR3 protein: ASSPHLCGAVNEQF
V gene: TRBV19; CDR3 protein: ASSPGGTTVNTEAF
V gene: TRBV11-2; CDR3 protein: ASTNPPFAGGTDTQY
V gene: TRBV29-1; CDR3 protein: STRTGLAGDYNEQF
V gene: TRBV28; CDR3 protein: ASSVAGTVSGNTIY
V gene: TRBV9; CDR3 protein: ASNNLRRVY
V gene: TRBV6-1; CDR3 protein: ASSGSGGAGTDTQY
V gene: TRBV27; CDR3 protein: ASSHLRGANRQETQY
V gene: TRBV19; CDR3 protein: ASNTGSRNTEAF
V gene: TRBV30; CDR3 protein: AWKWPRQNTGELF
V gene: TRBV28; CDR3 protein: ASSPTGTANTEAF
V gene: TRBV11-2; CDR3 protein: ASSPLGGLQTYEQY
V gene: TRBV5-1; CDR3 protein: ASSLGVLSYEQY
V gene: TRBV4-1; CDR3 protein: ASSQGSLLGEQY
V gene: TRBV2; CDR3 protein: ASSGDRGCNQPQH
V gene: TRBV4-1; CDR3 protein: ASSQDQAGPEQF
V gene: TRBV30; CDR3 protein: AWIGGNYEQY
V gene: TRBV29-1; CDR3 protein: SVAGSGRPNTGELF
V gene: TRBV15; CDR3 protein: ATSGPRQGQGAF
V gene: TRBV4-2; CDR3 protein: ASSQDPPGFNGCDQPQH
V gene: TRBV6-5; CDR3 protein: ASSPNNTEAF
V gene: TRBV5-5; CDR3 protein: ASSLGTGASGHGETQY
V gene: TRBV25-1; CDR3 protein: ASSELSPETQY
V gene: TRBV2; CDR3 protein: ASSVPTGGQEKLF
V gene: TRBV11-2; CDR3 protein: ASSFPRNTEAF
V gene: TRBV6-1; CDR3 protein: ASSEELAGGVDEQY
V gene: TRBV5-4; CDR3 protein: ASSLEVEPSGGHQETQY
V gene: TRBV14; CDR3 protein: ASSFRDTGGCGYT
V gene: TRBV11-2; CDR3 protein: ASSLSGDPGYT
V gene: TRBV5-6; CDR3 protein: ASSLIDRSSGNTIY
V gene: TRBV15; CDR3 protein: ATSPAPGTGTYEQY
V gene: TRBV29-1; CDR3 protein: SVSGQINQETQY
V gene: TRBV11-3; CDR3 protein: ASSSRLNTGELF